The entry below describes one T cell receptor (beta chain). Its matching antigen is unknown. The data belong to a study of T cell responses to AZD1222 COVID-19 vaccine. The protocol was immunoSEQ multiplex PCR, while the TCRdb copy is restricted to in-frame clones and leaves out a portion. In the table there are roughly 100,000 clones, approximately 91% of which are singletons. The CDR3 runs to 12 residues. Germline values: CDR1 SNHLY, CDR2 FYNNEI. Trimming removed 8 bases at V and 0 bases at J, with 5 bases between. Study observations and caveats: Researchers report vaccine-associated CD4 TCRs spanning spike, with dominance at 160-218 and 743-854.

The receptor was derived from an adult in good health. V is TRBV2 and J is TRBJ1-5; no reliable D call. The sequencing used peripheral blood, collected on day 0 of AZD1222 vaccination. The CDR3 DNA sequence: TGTGCCAGCGGCCTTAGCAATCAGCCCCAGCATTTT. As protein: CASGLSNQPQHF.